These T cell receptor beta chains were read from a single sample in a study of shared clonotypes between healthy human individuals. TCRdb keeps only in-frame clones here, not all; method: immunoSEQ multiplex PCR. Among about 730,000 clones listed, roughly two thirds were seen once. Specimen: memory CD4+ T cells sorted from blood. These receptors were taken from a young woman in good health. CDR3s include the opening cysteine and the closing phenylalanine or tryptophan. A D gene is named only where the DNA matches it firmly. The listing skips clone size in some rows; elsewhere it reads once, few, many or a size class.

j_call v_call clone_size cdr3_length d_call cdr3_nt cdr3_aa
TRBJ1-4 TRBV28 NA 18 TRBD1 TGTGCCAGCAGCTCAACCGGGACAGGGTTTCTGTATAATGAAAAACTGTTTTTT CASSSTGTGFLYNEKLFF
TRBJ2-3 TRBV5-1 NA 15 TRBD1 TGCGCCAGCAGCTTGGGCGGACAGGGGGCAGATACGCAGTATTTT CASSLGGQGADTQYF
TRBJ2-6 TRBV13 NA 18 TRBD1 TGTGCCAGCAGCAAACCGGGACAGGGGGCATCTGGGGCCAACGTCCTGACTTTC CASSKPGQGASGANVLTF
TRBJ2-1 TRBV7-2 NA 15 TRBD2 TGTGCCAGCAGCTTACAGCGGGATTCCTACAATGAGCAGTTCTTC CASSLQRDSYNEQFF
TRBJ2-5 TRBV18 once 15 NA TGTGCCAGCTCACCACAGGTGACAGGACAAGAGACCCAGTACTTC CASSPQVTGQETQYF
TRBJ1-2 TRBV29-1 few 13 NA TGCAGCGTGAGGCGTGGGGAATTGAATGGCTACACCTTC CSVRRGELNGYTF
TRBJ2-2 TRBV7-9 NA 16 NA TGTGCCAGCAGCGGCCACCCGGATTTGAACACCGGGGAGCTGTTTTTT CASSGHPDLNTGELFF
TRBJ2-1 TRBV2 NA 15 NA TGTGCCAGCAACAACGGGACCGTTATTTTCAATGAGCAGTTCTTC CASNNGTVIFNEQFF
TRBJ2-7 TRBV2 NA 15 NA TGTGCCAGCAGTGAGGGTAGCGGACCCGCCGGCGAGCAGTACTTC CASSEGSGPAGEQYF
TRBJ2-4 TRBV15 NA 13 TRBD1 TGTGCCACCAGCAGAGGGGACAGTACCATTCAGTACTTC CATSRGDSTIQYF
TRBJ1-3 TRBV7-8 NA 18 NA TGTGCCAGCAGCCCACCTATTCGTGCGGAAAGCTCTGGAAACACCATATATTTT CASSPPIRAESSGNTIYF
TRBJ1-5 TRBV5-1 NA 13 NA TGCGCCAGCAGCTTGGACCCCCGGGAGCCCCAGCATTTT CASSLDPREPQHF
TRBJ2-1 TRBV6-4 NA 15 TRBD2 TGTGCCAGCAGTGGGACTAGCGAGGGCCACAATGAGCAGTTCTTC CASSGTSEGHNEQFF
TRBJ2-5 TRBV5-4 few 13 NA TGTGCCAGCAGCCGAGAAGATCAAGAGACCCAGTACTTC CASSREDQETQYF
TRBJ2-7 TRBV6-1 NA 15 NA TGTGCCAGCACCATGAACATGCTCCTGCCCTACGAGCAGTACTTC CASTMNMLLPYEQYF
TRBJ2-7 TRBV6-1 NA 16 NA TGTGCCAGCAGTGAAAGGTGGGTAGGGACCACCTACGAGCAGTACTTC CASSERWVGTTYEQYF
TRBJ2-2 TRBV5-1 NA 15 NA TGCGCCAGCAGTCACCAGATGGATGTGGGCGGGGAGCTGTTTTTT CASSHQMDVGGELFF
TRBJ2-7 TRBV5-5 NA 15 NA TGTGCCAGCAGCTTGCTTTCTATGGGACCCTACGAGCAGTACTTC CASSLLSMGPYEQYF
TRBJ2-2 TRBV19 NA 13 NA TGTGCCAGTAGAAACGCGAACACCGGGGAGCTGTTTTTT CASRNANTGELFF
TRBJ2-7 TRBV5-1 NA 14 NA TGCGCCAGCAGCTTGGCTCCCGGGGCCTACGAGCAGTACTTC CASSLAPGAYEQYF
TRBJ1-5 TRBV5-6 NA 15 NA TGTGCCAGCAGCTTGGGTGAGGATAGCAATCAGCCCCAGCATTTT CASSLGEDSNQPQHF
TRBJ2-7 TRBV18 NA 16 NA TGTGCCAGCTCCACCACGAAATTACAGGCAAACTACGAGCAGTACTTC CASSTTKLQANYEQYF
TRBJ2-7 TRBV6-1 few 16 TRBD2 TGTGCCAGCAGTGAATATGACCGACTAGCTAACTACGAGCAGTACTTC CASSEYDRLANYEQYF
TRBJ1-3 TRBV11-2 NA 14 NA TGTGCCAGCAGCGGGACTCTCTCTGGAAACACCATATATTTT CASSGTLSGNTIYF
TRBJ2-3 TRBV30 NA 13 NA TGTGCCTGGAGTCCCTCTACCACAGATACGCAGTATTTT CAWSPSTTDTQYF
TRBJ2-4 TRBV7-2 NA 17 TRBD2 TGTGCCAGCAGCTGGACTAGCGGGAAGGGGGCCAAAAACATTCAGTACTTC CASSWTSGKGAKNIQYF
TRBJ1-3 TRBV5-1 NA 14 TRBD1 TGCGCCAGCAGCCCGGGACAGGGGAGAAACACCATATATTTT CASSPGQGRNTIYF
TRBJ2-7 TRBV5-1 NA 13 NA TGCGCCAGCAGCTTGGCCCTGTCCTACGAGCAGTACTTC CASSLALSYEQYF
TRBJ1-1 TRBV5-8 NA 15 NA TGTGCCAGCCGTCCTTGGTCGGGGGAGAACACTGAAGCTTTCTTT CASRPWSGENTEAFF
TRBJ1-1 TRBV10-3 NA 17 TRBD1 TGTGCCATCAGCGGACTGGGACAGGCACTCAGAAGGACTGAAGCTTTCTTT CAISGLGQALRRTEAFF
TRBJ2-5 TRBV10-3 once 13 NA TGTGCCATCAGTGACAGGCGGCAAGAGACCCAGTACTTC CAISDRRQETQYF
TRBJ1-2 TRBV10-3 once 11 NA TGTGCCATCAGTGGCTCATATGGCTACACCTTC CAISGSYGYTF
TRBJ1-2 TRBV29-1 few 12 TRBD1 TGCAGCGGAGGGGGCAGTAGCTATGGCTACACCTTC CSGGGSSYGYTF
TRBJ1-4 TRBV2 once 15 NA TGTGCCAGCAGTGGGGGCGGTGCAACTAATGAAAAACTGTTTTTT CASSGGGATNEKLFF
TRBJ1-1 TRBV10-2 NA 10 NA TGCGCCTCCAGGTCTCGGGAAGCTTTCTTT CASRSREAFF
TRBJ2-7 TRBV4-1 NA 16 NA TGCGCCAGCAGCCAAGTGGGCCGGACAGCTACCTACGAGCAGTACTTC CASSQVGRTATYEQYF
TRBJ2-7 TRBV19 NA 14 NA TGTGCCAGTAGTCCGGGCAGGGGAAAAGGGGAGCAGTACTTC CASSPGRGKGEQYF
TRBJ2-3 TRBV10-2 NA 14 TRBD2 TGCGCCAGCCGGGGAGCGGGGACCACAGATACGCAGTATTTT CASRGAGTTDTQYF
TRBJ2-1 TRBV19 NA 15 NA TGTGCCAGTAAACGGGCTAGTGCGTCCTACAATGAGCAGTTCTTC CASKRASASYNEQFF
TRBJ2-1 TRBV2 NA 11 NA TGTGCCAGCAGTGTCCGGAATGAGCAGTTCTTC CASSVRNEQFF